One and the same sample provided the 20 T cell receptor beta chains below, sequenced in a study of T cell repertoires in cytomegalovirus infection. TCRdb recomputed calls from the reads with MiXCR, one row per CDR3 protein. The sample gives about 260,000 distinct CDR3 sequences, roughly an eighth of which show up once; around 8.1% is in the top ten. Sequences were obtained from PBMCs. The source of these receptors is a human donor in good health (CMV status not recorded). Some clones in this sample may be carry-over from other donors' samples.

J is TRBJ2-4 and V is TRBV29-1, with no clear D. Germline assignment: CDR1 SQVTM and CDR2 ANQGSEA. The CDR3 spans 12 residues. The V end was cut by 7 bases, the J end by 4 bases, with 11 bases between. This CDR3 is CSASAGKNIQYF. CDR3 nucleotides: TGCAGCGCCTCAGCTGGGAAAAACATTCAGTACTTC.

In this sample, this clonotype turned up a few times. The chain links TRBV20-1 to TRBJ2-7; D perhaps matches TRBD1 (6 bases). Trimming stripped 6 bases from V and 3 bases from J, with 12 bases between. The germline CDR1 and CDR2 sequences are DFQATT and SNEGSKA (reference sequence). The CDR3 is 12 residues long. CDR3: CSAPGQYYEQYF. The CDR3 DNA reads as TGCAGTGCCCCCGGACAGTACTACGAGCAGTACTTC.

The sample holds many counts of this clonotype. The V call is TRBV7-2, the J call TRBJ2-2; tentatively, D is TRBD1 (6 bases). Germline V gene sequence: CDR1 SGHTA, CDR2 FQGNSA. The CDR3 extends over 17 amino acids. V dropped 2 bases and J dropped 1 base, with 14 bases sitting between them. DNA for the CDR3: TGTGCCAGCAGCTTATCCTCCGACAGGCTGAACACCGGGGAGCTGTTTTTT. Translated: CASSLSSDRLNTGELFF.

In this sample, this clonotype turned up a few times. The V gene is TRBV29-1, the J gene TRBJ2-1; 9 nucleotides agree with TRBD2. The V gene's germline CDR1 is SQVTM and CDR2 ANQGSEA. J was trimmed by 7 bases and V by 4 bases; bases with no gene match: 8. The CDR3 loop spans 14 amino acids. Here the CDR3 reads CSVVEGLAKNEQFF. CDR3 nucleotide sequence: TGCAGCGTTGTGGAGGGACTAGCCAAAAATGAGCAGTTCTTC.

The table lists this clonotype with a few counts. This chain connects TRBV5-1 to TRBJ1-4; TRBD1 matches 9 bases. The CDR3 extends over 18 amino acids. Unmatched junction bases numbered 13, after V lost 3 bases and J lost 4 bases. Germline V gene lookup returns CDR1 SGHRS and CDR2 YFSETQ. DNA for the CDR3: TGCGCCAGCAGCTCCTCCGGGACAGGGAACAACTTTAATGAAAAACTGTTTTTT. As protein: CASSSSGTGNNFNEKLFF.

In this sample, this clonotype turned up a few times. This chain joins TRBV7-9 and TRBJ2-2; 7 nucleotides agree with TRBD2. V gave up 5 bases and J gave up 1 base; unmatched junction bases: 4. CDR1 SEHNR and CDR2 FQNEAQ come from the germline V gene (reference sequence). This CDR3 comprises 15 residues. The DNA for the CDR3 is TGTGCCAGCAGCCCCGGCGGGAGGAACACCGGGGAGCTGTTTTTT. It codes for CASSPGGRNTGELFF.

V and J are TRBV7-8 and TRBJ2-7; no clear D. Germline V gene lookup returns CDR1 SGHVS and CDR2 FQNEAQ. This CDR3 has 11 residues. Trimming took off 5 bases at V and 9 bases at J, with 11 bases between the two ends. The CDR3: CASSHDLLQYF. The CDR3 region has the DNA TGTGCCAGCAGCCACGACCTCTTGCAGTACTTC.

The chain couples TRBV11-2 to TRBJ1-1; D not certain. Between the trimmed V and J ends, which lost 5 bases and 7 bases, there was a span of 14 bases. Germline CDR1 is SGHAT and CDR2 is FQNNGV. The CDR3 extends over 13 amino acids. CDR3: CASSPSRGVEAFF. The DNA of the CDR3 is TGTGCCAGCAGCCCTTCCCGTGGGGTTGAAGCTTTCTTT.

The V call is TRBV27, the J call TRBJ2-1; 9 bases are shared with TRBD1. The ends lost 7 bases at V and 10 bases at J; junction bases unmatched: 8. This CDR3 is 13 amino acids long. Germline CDR1 and CDR2: MNHEY and SMNVEV (reference sequence). CDR3 region: CASNGQGLAEQFF. DNA for the CDR3: TGTGCCAGCAACGGACAGGGGCTAGCGGAGCAGTTCTTC.

The V call is TRBV29-1, the J call TRBJ1-2; D not resolved. V lost 7 bases to trimming and J lost 6 bases, with 24 bases between them. Germline CDR1 SQVTM, CDR2 ANQGSEA. The CDR3 has 15 residues. This CDR3 is CSGSRLPGPLDGYTF. Here the CDR3 DNA reads TGCAGCGGCTCGCGGCTACCCGGGCCCCTGGATGGCTACACCTTC.

This clonotype was detected ten times or more. The chain joins TRBV6-6 to TRBJ2-7; a weak D match, TRBD1 (5 bases). Trimming left V 6 bases short and J 1 base short, with 13 bases between. This CDR3 is 14 amino acids long. Germline loops: CDR1 MNHNY, CDR2 SVGAGI (reference sequence). CDR3 DNA sequence: TGTGCCAGCAGCCGGACACAGATTTCCTACGAGCAGTACTTC. Amino acid sequence: CASSRTQISYEQYF.

This clonotype occurred a few times. The V call is TRBV6-2 or TRBV6-3, the J call TRBJ1-5, with 7 bases lining up with TRBD1. After removal of 7 bases from V and 2 bases from J, the junction contained 8 bases not matched to a gene. Germline CDR1 reads MNHEY; CDR2 reads SVGEGT. The CDR3 is made up of 15 amino acids. The CDR3 loop is CASTGAGTGNQPQHF. CDR3 DNA sequence: TGTGCCAGCACCGGGGCCGGGACAGGCAATCAGCCCCAGCATTTT.

At least ten counts were recorded for this clonotype. The rearrangement uses TRBV4-3 and TRBJ2-2, with 7 bases that match TRBD1. The germline gives CDR1 LGHNA, CDR2 YSLEER. The ends lost 0 bases at V and 3 bases at J; junction bases unmatched: 4. The CDR3 has 16 amino acids. The DNA for the CDR3 is TGCGCCAGCAGCCAAGAAAAGGGGGCCTACACCGGGGAGCTGTTTTTT. The encoded protein is CASSQEKGAYTGELFF.

This clonotype appeared many times. The rearrangement uses TRBV12-3 or TRBV12-4 and TRBJ1-5; D perhaps matches TRBD1 (6 bases). V was cut by 4 bases and J by 2 bases, with 15 bases left in between. The CDR3 loop spans 16 amino acids. CDR3 sequence (DNA): TGTGCCAGCAGTTCCCGGGGGGGGCAGGGCAATCAGCCCCAGCATTTT. Its protein is CASSSRGGQGNQPQHF.

This clonotype was seen a few times. The chain employs TRBV28 and TRBJ1-5; 7 nucleotides agree with TRBD1. The CDR3 has 16 amino acids. The V and J ends lost 2 bases and 3 bases, in that order; junction bases with no gene match: 7. Germline CDR1 is MDHEN and CDR2 is SYDVKM. The CDR3 DNA reads as TGTGCCAGCAGTTTAGAGCAGGGACAGTCCAATCAGCCCCAGCATTTT. This codes for CASSLEQGQSNQPQHF.

This clonotype ranks as medium-sized. The J gene is TRBJ1-6, the V gene TRBV7-6; TRBD1 might be the D (6 bases). Germline loops: CDR1 SGHVS, CDR2 FNYEAQ. The CDR3 has 15 residues. The germline V and J ends were trimmed by 1 base and 8 bases, with 12 bases remaining between them. CDR3 residues: CASSLGGAYDSPLHF. CDR3 coding DNA: TGTGCCAGCAGCTTAGGGGGGGCCTACGATTCACCCCTCCACTTT.

The table lists this clonotype with many counts. This chain links TRBV7-2 with TRBJ2-5; the D gene is possibly TRBD1 (6 bases). Deletions cut 5 bases from V and 3 bases from J, with 25 bases between. This CDR3 is 18 amino acids long. Germline V CDR1 and CDR2: SGHTA, FQGNSA. In DNA form, the CDR3 reads TGTGCCAGCAGCCCTAAACAACAGGGCTCCAGACCCAAAGAGACCCAGTACTTC. It specifies CASSPKQQGSRPKETQYF. The whole variable domain, remainder taken from reference TRBV7-2 and TRBJ2-5, is GAGVSQSPSNKVTEKGKDVELRCDPISGHTALYWYRQSLGQGLEFLIYFQGNSAPDKSGLPSDRFSAERTGGSVSTLTIQRTQQEDSAVYLCASSPKQQGSRPKETQYFGPGTRLLVL.

This chain links TRBV28 with TRBJ1-1; D unresolved. V was shortened by 8 bases and J by 1 base, with 5 bases between the two germline ends. The CDR3 is 11 amino acids. CDR1 and CDR2 from the germline V gene are MDHEN and SYDVKM. CDR3 nucleotides: TGTGCCAGCTGGCAGAACACTGAAGCTTTCTTT. This gives the protein CASWQNTEAFF.

The chain is built from TRBV5-4 and TRBJ2-1, with 14 nucleotides matching TRBD2. The V gene's germline CDR1 is SGHNT and CDR2 YYREEE (reference sequence). This CDR3 region has 18 residues. Trimming took 4 bases from V and 9 from J; bases not matched to a gene: 15. The chain's CDR3 is CASSKALRGLAGAVEQFF. DNA of the CDR3: TGTGCCAGCAGCAAGGCCTTGCGGGGACTAGCGGGAGCGGTTGAGCAGTTCTTC.

This chain links TRBV6-2 or TRBV6-3 with TRBJ2-1, with D possibly matching TRBD1 (5 bases). The V gene's germline CDR1 is MNHEY and CDR2 SVGEGT. The CDR3 runs 13 residues. V was cut by 10 bases and J by 7 bases, with 17 bases left in between. The CDR3 nucleotides read TGTGCCACCGAGGACACCCCAATTAATGAGCAGTTCTTC. Protein product: CATEDTPINEQFF.